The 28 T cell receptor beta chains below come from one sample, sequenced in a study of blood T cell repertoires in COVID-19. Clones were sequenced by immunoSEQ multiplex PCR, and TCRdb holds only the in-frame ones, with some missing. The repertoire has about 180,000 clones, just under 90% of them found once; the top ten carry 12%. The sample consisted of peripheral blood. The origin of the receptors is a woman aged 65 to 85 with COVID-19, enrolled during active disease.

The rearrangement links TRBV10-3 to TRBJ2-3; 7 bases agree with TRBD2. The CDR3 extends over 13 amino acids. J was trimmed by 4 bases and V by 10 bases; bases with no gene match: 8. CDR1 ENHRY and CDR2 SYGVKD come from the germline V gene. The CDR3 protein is CANGRAPADTQYF. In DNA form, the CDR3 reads TGTGCCAATGGGAGGGCTCCCGCAGATACGCAGTATTTT.

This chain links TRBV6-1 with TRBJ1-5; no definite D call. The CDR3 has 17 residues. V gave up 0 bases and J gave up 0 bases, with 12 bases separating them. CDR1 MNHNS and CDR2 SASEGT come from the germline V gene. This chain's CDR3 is CASSEALAADSNQPQHF. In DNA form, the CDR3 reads TGTGCCAGCAGTGAAGCCCTGGCAGCGGATAGCAATCAGCCCCAGCATTTT.

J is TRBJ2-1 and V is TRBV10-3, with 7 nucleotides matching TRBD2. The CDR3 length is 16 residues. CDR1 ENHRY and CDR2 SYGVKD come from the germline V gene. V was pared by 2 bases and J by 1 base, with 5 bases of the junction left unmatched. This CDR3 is CAISEQWEGSYNEQFF. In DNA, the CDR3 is TGTGCCATCAGTGAGCAGTGGGAGGGGTCCTACAATGAGCAGTTCTTC.

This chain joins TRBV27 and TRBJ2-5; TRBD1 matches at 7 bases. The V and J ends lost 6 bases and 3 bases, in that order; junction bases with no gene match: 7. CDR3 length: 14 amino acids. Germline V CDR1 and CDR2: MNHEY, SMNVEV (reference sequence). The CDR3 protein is CASSSAGGEETQYF. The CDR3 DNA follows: TGTGCCAGCAGCTCGGCAGGGGGAGAAGAGACCCAGTACTTC.

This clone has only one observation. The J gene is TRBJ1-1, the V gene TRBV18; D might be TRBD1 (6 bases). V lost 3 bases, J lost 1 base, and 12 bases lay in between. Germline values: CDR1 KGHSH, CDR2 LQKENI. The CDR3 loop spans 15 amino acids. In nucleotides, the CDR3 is TGTGCCAGCTCACCCTCCGGGACACCGAACACTGAAGCTTTCTTT. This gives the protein CASSPSGTPNTEAFF.

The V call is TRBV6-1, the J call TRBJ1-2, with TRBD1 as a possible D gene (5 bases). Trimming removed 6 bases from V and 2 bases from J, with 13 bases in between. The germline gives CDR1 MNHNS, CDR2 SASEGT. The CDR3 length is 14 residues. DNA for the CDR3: TGTGCCAGCAGCCCCTCGACAGAGAACTATGGCTACACCTTC. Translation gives CASSPSTENYGYTF.

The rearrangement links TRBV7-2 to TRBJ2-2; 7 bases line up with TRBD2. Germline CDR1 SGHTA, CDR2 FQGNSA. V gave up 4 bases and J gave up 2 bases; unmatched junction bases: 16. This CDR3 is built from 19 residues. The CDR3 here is CASSSSSYLAETNTGELFF. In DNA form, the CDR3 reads TGTGCCAGCAGCTCTTCTTCTTACCTAGCGGAAACAAACACCGGGGAGCTGTTTTTT.

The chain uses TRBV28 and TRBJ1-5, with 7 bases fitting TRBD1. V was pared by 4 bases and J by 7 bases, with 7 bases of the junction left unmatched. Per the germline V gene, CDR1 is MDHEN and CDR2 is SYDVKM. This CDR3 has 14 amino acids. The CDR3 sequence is CASSYRGGGQPQHF. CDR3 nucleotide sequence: TGTGCCAGCAGTTACAGGGGTGGGGGCCAGCCCCAGCATTTT.

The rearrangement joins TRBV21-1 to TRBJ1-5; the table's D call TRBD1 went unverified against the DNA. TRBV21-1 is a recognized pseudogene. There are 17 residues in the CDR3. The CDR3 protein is CASSDTRKTERNQPQHF. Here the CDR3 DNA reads TGTGCCAGCAGCGACACAAGAAAAACAGAACGCAATCAGCCCCAGCATTTT.

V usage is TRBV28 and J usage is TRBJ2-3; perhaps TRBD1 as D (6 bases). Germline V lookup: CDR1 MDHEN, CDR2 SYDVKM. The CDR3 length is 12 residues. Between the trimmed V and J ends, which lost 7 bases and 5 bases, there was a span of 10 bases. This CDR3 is CASIGQLDTQYF. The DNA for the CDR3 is TGTGCCAGCATAGGACAGCTAGATACGCAGTATTTT.

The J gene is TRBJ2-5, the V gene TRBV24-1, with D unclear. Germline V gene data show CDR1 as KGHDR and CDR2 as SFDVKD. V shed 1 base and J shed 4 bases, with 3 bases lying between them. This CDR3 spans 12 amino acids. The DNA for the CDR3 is TGTGCCACCAGTGATTTTCGAGAGACCCAGTACTTC. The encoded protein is CATSDFRETQYF.

The CDR3 loop is CASSLATGTVGEKLFF. The CDR3 coding sequence is TGTGCCAGCAGCCTAGCAACCGGGACAGTCGGTGAAAAACTGTTTTTT. This chain joins TRBV13 and TRBJ1-4; 7 nucleotides match TRBD1. CDR3 length: 16 residues. With 5 bases clipped from V and 7 bases from J, the junction kept 13 bases outside the gene matches. Germline V gene sequence: CDR1 PRHDT, CDR2 FYEKMQ (reference sequence). The whole variable domain, filled in from reference TRBV13 and TRBJ1-4, reads AAGVIQSPRHLIKEKRETATLKCYPIPRHDTVYWYQQGPGQDPQFLISFYEKMQSDKGSIPDRFSAQQFSDYHSELNMSSLELGDSALYFCASSLATGTVGEKLFFGSGTQLSVL.

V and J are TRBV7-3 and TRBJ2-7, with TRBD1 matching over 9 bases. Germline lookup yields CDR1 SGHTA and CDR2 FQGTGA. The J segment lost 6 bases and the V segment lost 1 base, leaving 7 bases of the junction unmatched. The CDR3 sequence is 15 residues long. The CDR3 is CASSLIGQGYSEQYF. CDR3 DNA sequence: TGTGCCAGCAGCTTAATTGGACAGGGGTATTCCGAGCAGTACTTC.

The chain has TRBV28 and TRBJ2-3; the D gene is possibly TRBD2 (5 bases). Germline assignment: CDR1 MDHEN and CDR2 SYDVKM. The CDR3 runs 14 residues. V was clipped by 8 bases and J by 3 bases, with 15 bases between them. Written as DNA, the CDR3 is TGTGCCAGCGGAGCGCGGGTTATTACAGATACGCAGTATTTT. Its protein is CASGARVITDTQYF.

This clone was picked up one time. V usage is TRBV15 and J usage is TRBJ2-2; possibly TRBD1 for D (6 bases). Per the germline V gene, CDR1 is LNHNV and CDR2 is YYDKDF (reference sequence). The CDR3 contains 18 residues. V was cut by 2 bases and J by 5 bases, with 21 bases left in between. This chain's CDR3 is CATSRTQGRKSITGELFF. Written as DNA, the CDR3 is TGTGCCACCAGCAGAACACAGGGTAGAAAGAGTATAACCGGGGAGCTGTTTTTT. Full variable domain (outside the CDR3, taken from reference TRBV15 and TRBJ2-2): DAMVIQNPRYQVTQFGKPVTLSCSQTLNHNVMYWYQQKSSQAPKLLFHYYDKDFNNEADTPDNFQSRRPNTSFCFLDIRSPGLGDTAMYLCATSRTQGRKSITGELFFGEGSRLTVL.

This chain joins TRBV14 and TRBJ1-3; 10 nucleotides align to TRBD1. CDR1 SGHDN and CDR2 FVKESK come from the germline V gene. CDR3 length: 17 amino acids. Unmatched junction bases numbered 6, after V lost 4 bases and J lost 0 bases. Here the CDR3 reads CASSLVTGGPSGNTIYF. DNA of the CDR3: TGTGCCAGCAGCCTCGTGACAGGGGGCCCCTCTGGAAACACCATATATTTT.

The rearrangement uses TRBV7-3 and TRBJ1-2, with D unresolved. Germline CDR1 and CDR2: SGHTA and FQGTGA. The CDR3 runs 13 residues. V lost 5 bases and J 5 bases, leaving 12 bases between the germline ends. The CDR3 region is CASSRVRGYGYTF. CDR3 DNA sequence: TGTGCCAGCAGCCGTGTGCGGGGTTATGGCTACACCTTC.

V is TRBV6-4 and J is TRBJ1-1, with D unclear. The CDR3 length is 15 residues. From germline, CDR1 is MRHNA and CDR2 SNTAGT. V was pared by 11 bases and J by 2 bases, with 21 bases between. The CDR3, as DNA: TGTGCCTTGTCGCCCCGGGGTTCGGTTAACACTGAAGCTTTCTTT. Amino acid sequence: CALSPRGSVNTEAFF.

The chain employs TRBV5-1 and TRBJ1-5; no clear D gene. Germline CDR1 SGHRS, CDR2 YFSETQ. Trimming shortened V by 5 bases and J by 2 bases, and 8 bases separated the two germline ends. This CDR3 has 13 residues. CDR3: CASSWSGNQPQHF. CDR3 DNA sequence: TGCGCCAGCAGTTGGAGCGGCAATCAGCCCCAGCATTTT. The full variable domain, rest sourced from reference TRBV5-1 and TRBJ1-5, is KAGVTQTPRYLIKTRGQQVTLSCSPISGHRSVSWYQQTPGQGLQFLFEYFSETQRNKGNFPGRFSGRQFSNSRSEMNVSTLELGDSALYLCASSWSGNQPQHFGDGTRLSIL.

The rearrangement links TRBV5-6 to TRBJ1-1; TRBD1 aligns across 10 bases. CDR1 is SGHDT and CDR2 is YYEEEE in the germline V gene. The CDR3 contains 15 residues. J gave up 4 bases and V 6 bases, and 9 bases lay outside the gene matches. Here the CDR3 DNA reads TGTGCCAGCACACGCACCGGGACAGGGGTCACTGAAGCTTTCTTT. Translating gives CASTRTGTGVTEAFF.

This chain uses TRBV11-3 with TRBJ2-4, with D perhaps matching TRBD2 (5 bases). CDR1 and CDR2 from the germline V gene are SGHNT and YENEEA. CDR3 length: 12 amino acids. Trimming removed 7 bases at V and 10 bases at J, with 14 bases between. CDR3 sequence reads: CASTLASGIQYF. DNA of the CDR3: TGTGCCAGCACCCTCGCCTCGGGGATTCAGTACTTC. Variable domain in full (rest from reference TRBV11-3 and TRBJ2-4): EAGVVQSPRYKIIEKKQPVAFWCNPISGHNTLYWYLQNLGQGPELLIRYENEEAVDDSQLPKDRFSAERLKGVDSTLKIQPAELGDSAVYLCASTLASGIQYFGAGTRLSVL.

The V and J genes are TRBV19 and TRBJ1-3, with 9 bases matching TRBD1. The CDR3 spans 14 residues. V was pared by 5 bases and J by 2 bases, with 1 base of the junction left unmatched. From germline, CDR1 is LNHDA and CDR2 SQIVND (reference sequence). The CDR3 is CASSRDRAGNTIYF. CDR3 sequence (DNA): TGTGCCAGTAGTCGGGACAGGGCTGGAAACACCATATATTTT.

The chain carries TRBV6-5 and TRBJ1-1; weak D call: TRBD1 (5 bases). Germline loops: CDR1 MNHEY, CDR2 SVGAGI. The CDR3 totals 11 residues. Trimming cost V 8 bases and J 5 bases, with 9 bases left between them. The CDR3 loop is CASGGWTEAFF. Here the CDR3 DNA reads TGTGCCAGCGGGGGGTGGACTGAAGCTTTCTTT.

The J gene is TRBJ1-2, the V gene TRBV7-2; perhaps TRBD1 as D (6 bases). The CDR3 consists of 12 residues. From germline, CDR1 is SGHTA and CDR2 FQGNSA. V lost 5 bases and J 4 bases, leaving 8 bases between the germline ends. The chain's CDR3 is CASSPGVYGYTF. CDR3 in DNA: TGTGCCAGCAGCCCAGGGGTCTATGGCTACACCTTC. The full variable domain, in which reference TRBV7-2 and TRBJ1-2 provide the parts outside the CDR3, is GAGVSQSPSNKVTEKGKDVELRCDPISGHTALYWYRQSLGQGLEFLIYFQGNSAPDKSGLPSDRFSAERTGGSVSTLTIQRTQQEDSAVYLCASSPGVYGYTFGSGTRLTVV.

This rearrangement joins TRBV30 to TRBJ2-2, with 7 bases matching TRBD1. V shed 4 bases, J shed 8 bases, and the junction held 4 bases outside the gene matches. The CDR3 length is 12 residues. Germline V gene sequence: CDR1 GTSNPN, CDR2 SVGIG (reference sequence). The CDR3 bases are TGTGCCTGGAAAACAGGGGCGGGGGAGCTGTTTTTT. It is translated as CAWKTGAGELFF.

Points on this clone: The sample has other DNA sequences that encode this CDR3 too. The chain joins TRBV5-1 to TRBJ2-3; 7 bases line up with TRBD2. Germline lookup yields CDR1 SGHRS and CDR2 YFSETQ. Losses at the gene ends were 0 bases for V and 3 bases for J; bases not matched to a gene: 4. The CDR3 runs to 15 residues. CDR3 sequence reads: CASSLEAGRTDTQYF. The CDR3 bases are TGCGCCAGCAGCTTGGAAGCCGGGAGGACAGATACGCAGTATTTT.

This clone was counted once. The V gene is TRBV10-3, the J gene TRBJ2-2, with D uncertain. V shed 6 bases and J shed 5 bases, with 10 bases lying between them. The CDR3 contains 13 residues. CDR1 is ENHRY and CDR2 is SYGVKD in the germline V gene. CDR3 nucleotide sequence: TGTGCCATCAGGGCCCGAGGAACCGGGGAGCTGTTTTTT. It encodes CAIRARGTGELFF.

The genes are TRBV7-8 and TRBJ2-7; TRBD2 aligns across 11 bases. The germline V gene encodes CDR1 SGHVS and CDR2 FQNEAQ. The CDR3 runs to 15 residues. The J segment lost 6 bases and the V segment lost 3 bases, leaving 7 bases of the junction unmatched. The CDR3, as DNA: TGTGCCAGCAGCTTGGAGACTAGCGGGACGGGCGAGCAGTACTTC. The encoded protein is CASSLETSGTGEQYF.